This TCR beta chain was captured by sequencing in a study of beta chain features in type 1 diabetes. Regarding this clone: Its antigen is currently unknown.

Looked up from germline, CDR1 is SQVTM and CDR2 is ANQGSEA. There are 13 residues in the CDR3. J lost 4 bases, V lost 6 bases, and 5 bases had no gene match. General study findings and limits: Sampled from patients, naive, central memory and Treg TCRB repertoires appeared more similar than those sampled from healthy donors. There was a moderate but significant shortening of TCRB CDR3s in all four CD4+ subsets of Type 1 diabetes patients.

The entirety of the isolated RNA underwent reverse transcription, so expressed TCRB transcripts were sequenced. The assay was immunoSEQ multiplex PCR, and TCRdb's table has in-frame clones only and misses some. The sample holds about 660,000 clones, around 15% seen once. This chain links TRBV29-1 with TRBJ2-3; 9 bases line up with TRBD1. The source material was naive CD4+ T cells from blood. The TCR comes from a man between 18 and 29 years old with type 1 diabetes. CDR3 sequence reads: CSVPGQGADTQYF. DNA for the CDR3: TGCAGCGTGCCGGGACAGGGCGCAGATACGCAGTATTTT.